This TCR beta chain was identified during a study of metastatic and nonmetastatic thyroid tumors. The V gene lost 8 bases and the J gene lost 8 bases, with 19 bases spanning the gap. Germline loops: CDR1 WSHSY, CDR2 SAAADI. This CDR3 spans 14 amino acids. Each patient came to thyroid surgery without any prior treatment (of any kind). Using MiXCR, TCRdb re-called clones from the PCR reads. The sample carries 20,000 or so clones, about 31% recorded once. The gene calls are TRBV10-2 and TRBJ2-1; D assignment may be TRBD1 or TRBD2 (5 bases each). This receptor was identified in a female donor with papillary thyroid cancer or a benign thyroid nodule (not recorded which). Some clones in this sample may be carry-over from other donors' samples. The specimen sequenced was adjacent normal tissue. The CDR3 loop is CASGGEGGWDEQFF. The CDR3 coding sequence is TGCGCCAGCGGGGGTGAAGGCGGTTGGGATGAGCAGTTCTTC.